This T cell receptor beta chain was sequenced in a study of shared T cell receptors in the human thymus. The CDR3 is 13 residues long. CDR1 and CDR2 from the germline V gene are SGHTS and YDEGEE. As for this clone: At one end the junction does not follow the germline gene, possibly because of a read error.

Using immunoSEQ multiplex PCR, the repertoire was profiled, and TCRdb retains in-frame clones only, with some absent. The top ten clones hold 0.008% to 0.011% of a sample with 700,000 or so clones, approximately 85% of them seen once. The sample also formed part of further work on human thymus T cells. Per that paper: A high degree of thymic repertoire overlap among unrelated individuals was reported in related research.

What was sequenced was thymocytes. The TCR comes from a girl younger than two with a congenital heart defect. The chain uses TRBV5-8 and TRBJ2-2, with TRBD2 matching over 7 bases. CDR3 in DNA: TGCGTCGCGAGGGCGGGGGACACCGGGGAGCTGTTTTTT. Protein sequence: CVARAGDTGELFF. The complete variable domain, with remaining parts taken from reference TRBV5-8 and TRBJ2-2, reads EAGVTQSPTHLIKTRGQQATLRCSPISGHTSVYWYQQALGLGLQFLLWYDEGEERNRGNFPPRFSGRQFPNYSSELNVNALELEDSALYLCVARAGDTGELFFGEGSRLTVL.